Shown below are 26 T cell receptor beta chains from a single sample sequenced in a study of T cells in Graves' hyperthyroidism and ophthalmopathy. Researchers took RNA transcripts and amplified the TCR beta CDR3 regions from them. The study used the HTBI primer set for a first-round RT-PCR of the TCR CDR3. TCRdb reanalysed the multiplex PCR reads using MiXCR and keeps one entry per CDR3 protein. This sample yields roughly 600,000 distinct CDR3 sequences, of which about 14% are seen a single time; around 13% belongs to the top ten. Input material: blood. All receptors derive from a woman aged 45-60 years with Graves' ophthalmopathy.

CDR3: CSAPSGLLAADKNIQYF. Here the CDR3 DNA reads TGCAGTGCTCCTAGCGGTCTCCTAGCGGCCGACAAAAACATTCAGTACTTC. V and J are TRBV20-1 and TRBJ2-4, with 7 bases fitting TRBD2. The germline gives CDR1 DFQATT, CDR2 SNEGSKA (reference sequence). The V segment lost 5 bases and the J segment 3 bases; nucleotides outside the gene matches: 16. The CDR3 is made up of 17 amino acids.

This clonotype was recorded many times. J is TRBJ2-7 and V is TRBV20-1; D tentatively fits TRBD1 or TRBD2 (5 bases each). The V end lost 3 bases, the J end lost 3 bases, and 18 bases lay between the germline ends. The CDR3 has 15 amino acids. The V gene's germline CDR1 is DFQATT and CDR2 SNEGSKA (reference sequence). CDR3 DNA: TGCAGTGCTAGTATGGGGCTAAGACTACACTACGAGCAGTACTTC. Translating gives CSASMGLRLHYEQYF.

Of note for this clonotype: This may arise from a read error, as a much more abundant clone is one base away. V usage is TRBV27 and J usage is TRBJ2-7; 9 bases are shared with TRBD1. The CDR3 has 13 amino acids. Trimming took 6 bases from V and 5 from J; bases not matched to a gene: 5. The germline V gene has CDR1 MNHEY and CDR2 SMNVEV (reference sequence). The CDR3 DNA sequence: TGTGCCAGCAGATTACAGGGGGCGGACGAGCAGTACTTC. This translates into CASRLQGADEQYF.

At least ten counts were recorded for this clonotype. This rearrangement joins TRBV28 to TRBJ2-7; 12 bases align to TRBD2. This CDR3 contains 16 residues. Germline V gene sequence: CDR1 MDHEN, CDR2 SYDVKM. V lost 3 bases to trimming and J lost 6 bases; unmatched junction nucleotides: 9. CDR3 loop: CASSFLTSGRSREQYF. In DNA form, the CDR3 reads TGTGCCAGCAGTTTTCTGACTAGCGGGAGATCCCGCGAGCAGTACTTC.

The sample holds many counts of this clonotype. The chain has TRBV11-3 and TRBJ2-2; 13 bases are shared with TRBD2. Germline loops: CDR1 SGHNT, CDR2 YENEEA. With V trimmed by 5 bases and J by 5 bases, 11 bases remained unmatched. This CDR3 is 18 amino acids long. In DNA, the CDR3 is TGTGCCAGCAGCCAGACTAGCGGGAGGCCAAGAAGGACCGGGGAGCTGTTTTTT. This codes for CASSQTSGRPRRTGELFF.

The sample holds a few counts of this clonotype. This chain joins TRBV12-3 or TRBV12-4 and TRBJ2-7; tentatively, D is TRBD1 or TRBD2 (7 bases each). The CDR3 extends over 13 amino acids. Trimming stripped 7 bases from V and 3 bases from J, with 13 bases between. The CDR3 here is CASNSGGDYEQYF. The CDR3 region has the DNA TGTGCCAGCAATTCAGGGGGGGACTACGAGCAGTACTTC.

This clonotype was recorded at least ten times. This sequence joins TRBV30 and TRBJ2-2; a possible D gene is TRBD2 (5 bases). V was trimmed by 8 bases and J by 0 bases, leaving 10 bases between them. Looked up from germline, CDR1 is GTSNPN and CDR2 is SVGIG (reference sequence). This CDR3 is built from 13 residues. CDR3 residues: CARDGTNTGELFF. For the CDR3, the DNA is TGTGCCCGAGACGGGACGAACACCGGGGAGCTGTTTTTT.

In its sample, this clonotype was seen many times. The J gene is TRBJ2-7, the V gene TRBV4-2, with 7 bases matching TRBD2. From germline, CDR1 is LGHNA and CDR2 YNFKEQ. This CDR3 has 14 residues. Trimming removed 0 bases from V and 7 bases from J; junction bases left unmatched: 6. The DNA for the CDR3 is TGTGCCAGCAGCCAAGAGACGGGAGGCTGGGAGCAGTACTTC. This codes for CASSQETGGWEQYF.

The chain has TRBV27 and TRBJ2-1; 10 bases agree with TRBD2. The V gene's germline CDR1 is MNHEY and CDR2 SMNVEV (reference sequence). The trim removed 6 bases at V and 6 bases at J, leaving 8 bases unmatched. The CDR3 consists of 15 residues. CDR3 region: CASRRGSGRANEQFF. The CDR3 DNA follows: TGTGCCAGCAGGCGGGGGAGCGGGAGGGCCAATGAGCAGTTCTTC.

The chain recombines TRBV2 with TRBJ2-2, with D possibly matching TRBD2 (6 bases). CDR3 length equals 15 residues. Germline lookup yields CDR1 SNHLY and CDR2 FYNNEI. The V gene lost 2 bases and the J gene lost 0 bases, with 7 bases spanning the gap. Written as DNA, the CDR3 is TGTGCCAGCAGTGAACTAGCGCCGAACACCGGGGAGCTGTTTTTT. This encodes CASSELAPNTGELFF.

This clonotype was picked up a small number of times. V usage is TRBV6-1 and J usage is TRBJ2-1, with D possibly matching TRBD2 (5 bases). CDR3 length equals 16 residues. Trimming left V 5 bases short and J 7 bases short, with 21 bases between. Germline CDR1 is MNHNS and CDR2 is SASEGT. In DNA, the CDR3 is TGTGCCAGCAGTTCCCACCAACGGGATTTGATGAATGAGCAGTTCTTC. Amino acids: CASSSHQRDLMNEQFF.

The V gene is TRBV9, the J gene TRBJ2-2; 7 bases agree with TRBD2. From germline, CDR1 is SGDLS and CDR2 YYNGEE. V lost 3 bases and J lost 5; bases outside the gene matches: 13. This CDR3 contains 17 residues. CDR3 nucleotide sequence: TGTGCCAGCAGCGCGCCCCGGGCTAGCGGAGGTACCGGGGAGCTGTTTTTT. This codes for CASSAPRASGGTGELFF.

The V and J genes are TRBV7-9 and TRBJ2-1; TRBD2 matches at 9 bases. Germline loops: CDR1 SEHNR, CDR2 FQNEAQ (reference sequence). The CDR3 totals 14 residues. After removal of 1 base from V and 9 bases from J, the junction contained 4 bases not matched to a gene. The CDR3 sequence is CASSLGGTSLEQFF. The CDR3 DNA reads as TGTGCCAGCAGCTTAGGGGGGACTAGCCTTGAGCAGTTCTTC.

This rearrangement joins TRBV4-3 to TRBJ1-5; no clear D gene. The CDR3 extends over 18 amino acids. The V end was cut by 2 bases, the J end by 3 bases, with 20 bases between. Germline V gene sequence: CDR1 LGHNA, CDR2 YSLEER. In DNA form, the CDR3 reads TGCGCCAGCAGCCAAACACTGGGTCGGCCAAGGAACAATCAGCCCCAGCATTTT. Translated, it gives CASSQTLGRPRNNQPQHF.

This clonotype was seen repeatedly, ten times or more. In DNA, the CDR3 is TGTGCCAGCAGCTTACCCGTACAGTATGACGAGCAGTACTTC. This translates into CASSLPVQYDEQYF. The gene calls are TRBV7-2 and TRBJ2-7, with unresolved D. In germline, CDR1 is SGHTA, CDR2 FQGNSA. The CDR3 sequence is 14 residues long. The V end lost 2 bases, the J end lost 5 bases, and 13 bases lay between the germline ends. Using reference TRBV7-2 and TRBJ2-7 for the parts outside the CDR3, the full variable domain is GAGVSQSPSNKVTEKGKDVELRCDPISGHTALYWYRQSLGQGLEFLIYFQGNSAPDKSGLPSDRFSAERTGGSVSTLTIQRTQQEDSAVYLCASSLPVQYDEQYFGPGTRLTVT.

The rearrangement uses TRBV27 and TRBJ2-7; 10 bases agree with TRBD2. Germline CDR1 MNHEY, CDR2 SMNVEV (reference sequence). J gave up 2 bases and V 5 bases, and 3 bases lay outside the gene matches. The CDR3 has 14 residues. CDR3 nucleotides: TGTGCCAGCAGTCGGACTAGCGGTCCCTACGAGCAGTACTTC. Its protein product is CASSRTSGPYEQYF.

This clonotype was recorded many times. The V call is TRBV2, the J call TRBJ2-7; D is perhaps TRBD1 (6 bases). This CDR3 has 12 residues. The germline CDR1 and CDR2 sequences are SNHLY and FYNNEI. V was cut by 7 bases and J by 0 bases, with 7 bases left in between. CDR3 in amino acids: CASMDSSYEQYF. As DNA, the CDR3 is TGTGCCAGCATGGACAGCTCCTACGAGCAGTACTTC.

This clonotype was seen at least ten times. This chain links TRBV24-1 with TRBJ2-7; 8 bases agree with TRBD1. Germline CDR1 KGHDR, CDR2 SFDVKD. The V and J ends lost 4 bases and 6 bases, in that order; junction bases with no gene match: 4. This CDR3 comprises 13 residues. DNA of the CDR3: TGTGCCACCAGTGACCCCGGACAGGGCGAGCAGTACTTC. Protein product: CATSDPGQGEQYF.

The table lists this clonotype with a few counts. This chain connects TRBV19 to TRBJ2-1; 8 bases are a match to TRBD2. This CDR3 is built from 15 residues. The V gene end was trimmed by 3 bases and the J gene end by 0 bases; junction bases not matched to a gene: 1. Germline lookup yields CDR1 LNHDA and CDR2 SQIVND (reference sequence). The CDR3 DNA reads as TGTGCCAGTAGTATGGCGGGGGGCTCCTACAATGAGCAGTTCTTC. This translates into CASSMAGGSYNEQFF.

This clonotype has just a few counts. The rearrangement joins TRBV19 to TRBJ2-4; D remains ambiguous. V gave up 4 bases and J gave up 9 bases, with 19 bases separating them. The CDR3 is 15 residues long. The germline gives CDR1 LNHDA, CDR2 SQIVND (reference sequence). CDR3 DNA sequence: TGTGCCAGTAGTACAGACCGGGCTGCCAGACCCATTCAGTACTTC. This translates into CASSTDRAARPIQYF. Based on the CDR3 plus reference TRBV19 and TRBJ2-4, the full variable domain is DGGITQSPKYLFRKEGQNVTLSCEQNLNHDAMYWYRQDPGQGLRLIYYSQIVNDFQKGDIAEGYSVSREKKESFPLTVTSAQKNPTAFYLCASSTDRAARPIQYFGAGTRLSVL.

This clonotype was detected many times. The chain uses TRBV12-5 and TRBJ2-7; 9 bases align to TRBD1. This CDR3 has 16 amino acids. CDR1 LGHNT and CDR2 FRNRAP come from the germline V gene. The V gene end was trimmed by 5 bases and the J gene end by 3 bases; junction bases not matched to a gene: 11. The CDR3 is CASGPFGTGIFYEQYF. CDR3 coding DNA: TGTGCTAGTGGTCCCTTTGGGACAGGGATTTTCTACGAGCAGTACTTC. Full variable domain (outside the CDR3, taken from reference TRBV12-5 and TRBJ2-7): DARVTQTPRHKVTEMGQEVTMRCQPILGHNTVFWYRQTMMQGLELLAYFRNRAPLDDSGMPKDRFSAEMPDATLATLKIQPSEPRDSAVYFCASGPFGTGIFYEQYFGPGTRLTVT.

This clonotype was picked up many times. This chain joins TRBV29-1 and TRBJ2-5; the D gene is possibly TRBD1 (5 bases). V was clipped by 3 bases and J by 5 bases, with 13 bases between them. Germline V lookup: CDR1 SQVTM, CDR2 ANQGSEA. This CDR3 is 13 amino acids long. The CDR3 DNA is TGCAGCGTTGACGGTCAGGGATGGGAGACCCAGTACTTC. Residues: CSVDGQGWETQYF.

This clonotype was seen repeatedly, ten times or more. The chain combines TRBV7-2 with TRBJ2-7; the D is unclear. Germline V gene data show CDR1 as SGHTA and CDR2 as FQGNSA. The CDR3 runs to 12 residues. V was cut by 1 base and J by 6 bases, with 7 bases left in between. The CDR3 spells CASSLVMAEQYF. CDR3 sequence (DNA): TGTGCCAGCAGCTTAGTTATGGCCGAGCAGTACTTC.

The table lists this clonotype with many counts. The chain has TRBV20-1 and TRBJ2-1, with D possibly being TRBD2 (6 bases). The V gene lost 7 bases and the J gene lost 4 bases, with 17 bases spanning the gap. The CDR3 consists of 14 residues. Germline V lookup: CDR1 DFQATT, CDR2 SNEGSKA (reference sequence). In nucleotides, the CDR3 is TGCAGTGGGGCATACGACGCGGGGTACAATGAGCAGTTCTTC. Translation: CSGAYDAGYNEQFF.

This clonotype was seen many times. Here the CDR3 DNA reads TGTGCCAGCAGCCAGACCCTGTACCAAGAGACCCAGTACTTC. Protein sequence: CASSQTLYQETQYF. V is TRBV6-2 or TRBV6-3 and J is TRBJ2-5; the D is unclear. Deletions cut 6 bases from V and 0 bases from J, with 11 bases between. Germline V gene lookup returns CDR1 MNHEY and CDR2 SVGEGT. The CDR3 loop spans 14 amino acids.

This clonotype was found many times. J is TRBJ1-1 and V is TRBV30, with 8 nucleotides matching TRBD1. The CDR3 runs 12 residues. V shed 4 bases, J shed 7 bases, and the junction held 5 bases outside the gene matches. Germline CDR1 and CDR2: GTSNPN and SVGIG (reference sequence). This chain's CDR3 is CAWNIGTGEAFF. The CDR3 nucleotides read TGTGCCTGGAATATTGGGACAGGTGAAGCTTTCTTT.